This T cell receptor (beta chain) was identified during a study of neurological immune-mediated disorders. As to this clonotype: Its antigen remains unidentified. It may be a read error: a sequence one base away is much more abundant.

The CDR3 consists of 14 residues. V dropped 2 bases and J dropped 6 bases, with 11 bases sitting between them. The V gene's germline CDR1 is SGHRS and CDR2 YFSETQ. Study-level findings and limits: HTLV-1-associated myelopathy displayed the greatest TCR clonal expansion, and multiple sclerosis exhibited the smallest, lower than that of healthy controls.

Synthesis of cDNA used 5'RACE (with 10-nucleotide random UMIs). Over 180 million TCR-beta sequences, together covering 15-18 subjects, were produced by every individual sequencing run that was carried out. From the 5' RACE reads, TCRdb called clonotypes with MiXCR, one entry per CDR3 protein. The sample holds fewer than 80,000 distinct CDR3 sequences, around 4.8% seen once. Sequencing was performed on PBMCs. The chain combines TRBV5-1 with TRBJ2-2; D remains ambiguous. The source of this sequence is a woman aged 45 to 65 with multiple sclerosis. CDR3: CASSFNTRAGELFF. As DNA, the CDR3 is TGCGCCAGCAGCTTCAACACCCGGGCCGGGGAGCTGTTTTTT.